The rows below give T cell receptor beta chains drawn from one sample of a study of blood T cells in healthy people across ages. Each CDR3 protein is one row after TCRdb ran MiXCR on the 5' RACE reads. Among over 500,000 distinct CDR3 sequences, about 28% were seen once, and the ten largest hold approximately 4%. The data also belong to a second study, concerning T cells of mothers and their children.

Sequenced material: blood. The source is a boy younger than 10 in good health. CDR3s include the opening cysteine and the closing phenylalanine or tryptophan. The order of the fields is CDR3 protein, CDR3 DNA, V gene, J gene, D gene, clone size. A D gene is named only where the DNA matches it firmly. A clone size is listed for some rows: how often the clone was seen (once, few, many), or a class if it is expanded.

CDR3aa: CASSGTSGGAAGELFF
CDR3nt: TGTGCCAGCAGTGGGACTAGCGGGGGGGCGGCCGGGGAGCTGTTTTTT
v_gene: TRBV25-1
j_gene: TRBJ2-2
d_gene: TRBD2
abundance: -

CDR3aa: CASSRQVGGYTF
CDR3nt: TGTGCCAGCAGTAGACAGGTCGGAGGCTACACCTTC
v_gene: TRBV12-3/TRBV12-4
j_gene: TRBJ1-2
d_gene: -
abundance: -

CDR3aa: CASIRQANTIYF
CDR3nt: TGTGCCAGCATCCGACAGGCGAACACCATATATTTT
v_gene: TRBV25-1
j_gene: TRBJ1-3
d_gene: -
abundance: -

CDR3aa: CAISESTGPSSGNTIYF
CDR3nt: TGTGCCATCAGTGAGTCTACAGGTCCGAGCTCTGGAAACACCATATATTTT
v_gene: TRBV10-3
j_gene: TRBJ1-3
d_gene: -
abundance: -

CDR3aa: CASSQNQGEDIQYF
CDR3nt: TGTGCCAGCAGCCAAAACCAGGGGGAGGACATTCAGTACTTC
v_gene: TRBV4-2
j_gene: TRBJ2-4
d_gene: -
abundance: few

CDR3aa: CASSLGQENEKLFF
CDR3nt: TGCGCCAGCAGCCTCGGACAGGAAAATGAAAAACTGTTTTTT
v_gene: TRBV5-1
j_gene: TRBJ1-4
d_gene: TRBD1
abundance: few

CDR3aa: CASSARDISYNEQFF
CDR3nt: TGTGCCAGCAGCGCCCGGGACATTTCCTACAATGAGCAGTTCTTC
v_gene: TRBV2
j_gene: TRBJ2-1
d_gene: -
abundance: many

CDR3aa: CSVAGRTQETQYF
CDR3nt: TGCAGCGTGGCGGGACGGACTCAAGAGACCCAGTACTTC
v_gene: TRBV29-1
j_gene: TRBJ2-5
d_gene: -
abundance: -

CDR3aa: CASRVAGLYNEQFF
CDR3nt: TGTGCCAGCAGGGTAGCGGGGTTATACAATGAGCAGTTCTTC
v_gene: TRBV28
j_gene: TRBJ2-1
d_gene: TRBD2
abundance: few

CDR3aa: CARPQRGQVNEKLFF
CDR3nt: TGTGCCAGGCCACAGAGGGGACAGGTGAATGAAAAACTGTTTTTT
v_gene: TRBV6-5
j_gene: TRBJ1-4
d_gene: TRBD1
abundance: -

CDR3aa: CASSSRQEEIDGQETQYF
CDR3nt: TGTGCCAGCAGCTCCCGACAGGAAGAGATAGATGGCCAAGAGACCCAGTACTTC
v_gene: TRBV13
j_gene: TRBJ2-5
d_gene: -
abundance: -

CDR3aa: CASSPAKGLADGGGTQYF
CDR3nt: TGCGCCAGCAGCCCCGCGAAGGGACTAGCGGACGGTGGTGGTACGCAGTATTTT
v_gene: TRBV4-3
j_gene: TRBJ2-3
d_gene: TRBD2
abundance: -

CDR3aa: CSVPPDLGYTF
CDR3nt: TGCAGCGTCCCCCCCGATCTCGGCTACACCTTC
v_gene: TRBV29-1
j_gene: TRBJ1-2
d_gene: -
abundance: -

CDR3aa: CASSLRTGGDHEQYF
CDR3nt: TGTGCCAGCAGCTTACGGACAGGGGGCGACCACGAGCAGTACTTC
v_gene: TRBV7-8
j_gene: TRBJ2-7
d_gene: TRBD1
abundance: few

CDR3aa: CASSFEGGNTEAFF
CDR3nt: TGTGCCAGCAGCTTCGAGGGTGGCAACACTGAAGCTTTCTTT
v_gene: TRBV7-2
j_gene: TRBJ1-1
d_gene: -
abundance: -

CDR3aa: CASSLTQFYGYTF
CDR3nt: TGTGCCAGCAGCCTGACACAGTTCTATGGCTACACCTTC
v_gene: TRBV12-3/TRBV12-4
j_gene: TRBJ1-2
d_gene: -
abundance: -

CDR3aa: CASGGFNEKLFF
CDR3nt: TGTGCCAGCGGGGGATTTAATGAAAAACTGTTTTTT
v_gene: TRBV11-2
j_gene: TRBJ1-4
d_gene: -
abundance: -

CDR3aa: CAGSLKPGLAISYEQYF
CDR3nt: TGTGCCGGCAGCCTAAAACCGGGACTAGCGATCTCCTACGAGCAGTACTTC
v_gene: TRBV7-9
j_gene: TRBJ2-7
d_gene: TRBD2
abundance: few

CDR3aa: CASSGLADCHYEQYF
CDR3nt: TGTGCCAGCAGTGGACTAGCGGATTGTCACTACGAGCAGTACTTC
v_gene: TRBV21-1
j_gene: TRBJ2-7
d_gene: -
abundance: few

CDR3aa: CAIAPIIAGNTDTQYF
CDR3nt: TGTGCCATTGCCCCTATTATAGCGGGGAACACAGATACGCAGTATTTT
v_gene: TRBV10-3
j_gene: TRBJ2-3
d_gene: TRBD2
abundance: -

CDR3aa: CAWGEETDTQYF
CDR3nt: TGTGCCTGGGGGGAGGAGACAGATACGCAGTATTTT
v_gene: TRBV30
j_gene: TRBJ2-3
d_gene: -
abundance: few

CDR3aa: CASSPQTLSEQYF
CDR3nt: TGTGCCAGCTCACCACAGACCTTATCCGAGCAGTACTTC
v_gene: TRBV18
j_gene: TRBJ2-7
d_gene: -
abundance: -

CDR3aa: CSHTPDGEDEKLFF
CDR3nt: TGCAGTCACACCCCGGACGGAGAAGATGAAAAACTGTTTTTT
v_gene: TRBV20-1
j_gene: TRBJ1-4
d_gene: -
abundance: few

CDR3aa: CATSRDSRSEQYF
CDR3nt: TGTGCCACCAGTAGGGACAGCAGATCCGAGCAGTACTTC
v_gene: TRBV24-1
j_gene: TRBJ2-7
d_gene: TRBD1
abundance: -

CDR3aa: CASLRPEGGEQFF
CDR3nt: TGTGCCAGTTTAAGACCCGAAGGGGGTGAGCAGTTCTTC
v_gene: TRBV7-9
j_gene: TRBJ2-1
d_gene: -
abundance: -

CDR3aa: CASSLYGWNTEAFF
CDR3nt: TGTGCCAGCAGCTTATACGGGTGGAACACTGAAGCTTTCTTT
v_gene: TRBV11-2
j_gene: TRBJ1-1
d_gene: -
abundance: -

CDR3aa: CSARETLFEDEQYF
CDR3nt: TGCAGTGCTAGAGAGACGCTCTTCGAGGACGAGCAGTACTTC
v_gene: TRBV20-1
j_gene: TRBJ2-7
d_gene: -
abundance: -

CDR3aa: CSANPGLAEANEQFF
CDR3nt: TGCAGTGCTAACCCGGGACTAGCGGAGGCGAATGAGCAGTTCTTC
v_gene: TRBV20-1
j_gene: TRBJ2-1
d_gene: TRBD2
abundance: few

CDR3aa: CASSWRDRFFGELFF
CDR3nt: TGTGCCAGCAGCTGGAGGGACAGGTTCTTCGGGGAGCTGTTTTTT
v_gene: TRBV13
j_gene: TRBJ2-2
d_gene: TRBD1
abundance: few

CDR3aa: CAINGRGDNTGELFF
CDR3nt: TGTGCCATCAACGGGCGGGGGGACAACACCGGGGAGCTGTTTTTT
v_gene: TRBV10-3
j_gene: TRBJ2-2
d_gene: TRBD2
abundance: few

CDR3aa: CASSQDGTGVGETQYF
CDR3nt: TGTGCCAGCAGCCAAGACGGGACAGGGGTGGGCGAGACCCAGTACTTC
v_gene: TRBV4-2
j_gene: TRBJ2-5
d_gene: TRBD1
abundance: -

CDR3aa: CASSLNRNTEAFF
CDR3nt: TGTGCCAGCAGCTTAAACAGGAACACTGAAGCTTTCTTT
v_gene: TRBV27
j_gene: TRBJ1-1
d_gene: -
abundance: many

CDR3aa: CASSLVGGASSYEQYF
CDR3nt: TGCGCCAGCAGCTTGGTCGGAGGGGCCAGCTCCTACGAGCAGTACTTC
v_gene: TRBV5-1
j_gene: TRBJ2-7
d_gene: -
abundance: few

CDR3aa: CASSYHPGQNTEAFF
CDR3nt: TGTGCCAGCAGTTACCATCCGGGTCAGAACACTGAAGCTTTCTTT
v_gene: TRBV6-2/TRBV6-3
j_gene: TRBJ1-1
d_gene: -
abundance: many

CDR3aa: CAISESGSNQPQHF
CDR3nt: TGTGCCATCAGTGAGTCAGGAAGCAATCAGCCCCAGCATTTT
v_gene: TRBV10-3
j_gene: TRBJ1-5
d_gene: -
abundance: few

CDR3aa: CASSLQRGVYEQYF
CDR3nt: TGTGCCAGCAGTTTACAACGGGGGGTCTACGAGCAGTACTTC
v_gene: TRBV12-3/TRBV12-4
j_gene: TRBJ2-7
d_gene: TRBD2
abundance: few

CDR3aa: CASSLRSRGEASGYTF
CDR3nt: TGTGCCAGCAGCTTACGCTCCAGGGGTGAGGCCTCTGGCTACACCTTC
v_gene: TRBV7-9
j_gene: TRBJ1-2
d_gene: -
abundance: few

CDR3aa: CASSYPFEATYEAFF
CDR3nt: TGTGCCAGCAGTTACCCTTTTGAGGCCACCTACGAAGCTTTCTTT
v_gene: TRBV6-2/TRBV6-3
j_gene: TRBJ1-1
d_gene: -
abundance: -

CDR3aa: CASRPSGTGTTPNTGELFF
CDR3nt: TGTGCCAGCAGGCCCTCCGGGACAGGGACCACCCCGAACACCGGGGAGCTGTTTTTT
v_gene: TRBV7-9
j_gene: TRBJ2-2
d_gene: TRBD1
abundance: few

CDR3aa: CASSSGLAGYEQYF
CDR3nt: TGTGCCAGCAGCTCCGGACTAGCGGGGTACGAGCAGTACTTC
v_gene: TRBV7-2
j_gene: TRBJ2-7
d_gene: TRBD2
abundance: few